Following are 21 T cell receptor beta chains from one sample sequenced in a study of T-cell memory formation after mild COVID-19. TCRdb reprocessed the 5' RACE reads via MiXCR and lists one record per CDR3 protein. The table lists under 600,000 distinct CDR3 sequences, roughly a fifth of them singletons. Sequencing was performed on PBMCs or a T cell subset sorted from them (not recorded which). The receptors were gathered from an adult woman who had mild COVID-19 (a few samples of this study predate the infection). Cell type and time point are not known.

The rearrangement uses TRBV12-5 and TRBJ1-1; D is perhaps TRBD1 (5 bases). From germline, CDR1 is LGHNT and CDR2 FRNRAP. The CDR3 length is 21 residues. V gave up 5 bases and J gave up 0 bases, with 31 bases separating them. CDR3 residues: CASGTHFQGDNPSTVNTEAFF. In nucleotides, the CDR3 is TGTGCTAGTGGTACACACTTTCAGGGCGACAACCCTTCGACGGTGAACACTGAAGCTTTCTTT. Full variable domain (rest looked up from reference TRBV12-5 and TRBJ1-1): DARVTQTPRHKVTEMGQEVTMRCQPILGHNTVFWYRQTMMQGLELLAYFRNRAPLDDSGMPKDRFSAEMPDATLATLKIQPSEPRDSAVYFCASGTHFQGDNPSTVNTEAFFGQGTRLTVV.

This chain connects TRBV28 to TRBJ1-5; D not certain. The ends were cut back, 3 bases at V and 5 bases at J, with 17 bases in the middle. CDR1 is MDHEN and CDR2 is SYDVKM in the germline V gene. The CDR3 is 16 residues long. CDR3 amino acids: CASSFIRGFFYQPQHF. For the CDR3, the DNA is TGTGCCAGCAGTTTTATCCGAGGGTTCTTTTATCAGCCCCAGCATTTT.

There are a few counts of this clonotype. The chain is built from TRBV9 and TRBJ1-6, with 8 bases fitting TRBD1. The CDR3 totals 15 residues. Looked up from germline, CDR1 is SGDLS and CDR2 is YYNGEE. Germline trimming cut 0 bases from V and 10 bases from J; bases unmatched to any gene: 6. The chain's CDR3 is CASSVGQGARSPLHF. For the CDR3, the DNA is TGTGCCAGCAGCGTAGGGCAGGGGGCGCGGTCACCCCTCCACTTT.

This chain joins TRBV20-1 and TRBJ1-1, with a possible D match to TRBD1 (6 bases). Germline V gene lookup returns CDR1 DFQATT and CDR2 SNEGSKA (reference sequence). The V end was cut by 6 bases, the J end by 4 bases, with 24 bases between. The CDR3 covers 16 residues. CDR3 nucleotides: TGCAGTGCCCGCCGGTTAGGGGGGCGATGGGGCACTGAAGCTTTCTTT. Translating it yields CSARRLGGRWGTEAFF.

V and J are TRBV20-1 and TRBJ1-5; TRBD1 aligns across 8 bases. Trimming removed 0 bases from V and 4 bases from J; junction bases left unmatched: 8. Germline CDR1 DFQATT, CDR2 SNEGSKA (reference sequence). This CDR3 is built from 16 residues. As DNA, the CDR3 is TGCAGTGCTAGAGACAGGGGGCGGATAAGGAATCAGCCCCAGCATTTT. As protein: CSARDRGRIRNQPQHF.

CDR3 protein: CASSFGNWTIPSTEAFF. The CDR3 DNA is TGTGCCAGCAGCTTCGGAAATTGGACAATCCCGTCTACTGAAGCTTTCTTT. This sequence joins TRBV11-2 and TRBJ1-1; a possible D gene is TRBD1 (5 bases). The CDR3 is 17 amino acids. The germline CDR1 and CDR2 sequences are SGHAT and FQNNGV. V lost 3 bases and J lost 5, with 22 bases in between.

This sequence joins TRBV5-1 and TRBJ2-7; unclear D gene. Germline V CDR1 and CDR2: SGHRS, YFSETQ. The ends were cut back, 6 bases at V and 0 bases at J, with 10 bases in the middle. The CDR3 length is 13 residues. In DNA form, the CDR3 reads TGCGCCAGCAACTCTGGGGTCTCCTACGAGCAGTACTTC. Residues: CASNSGVSYEQYF. The whole variable domain, remainder taken from reference TRBV5-1 and TRBJ2-7, is KAGVTQTPRYLIKTRGQQVTLSCSPISGHRSVSWYQQTPGQGLQFLFEYFSETQRNKGNFPGRFSGRQFSNSRSEMNVSTLELGDSALYLCASNSGVSYEQYFGPGTRLTVT.

V usage is TRBV7-8 and J usage is TRBJ2-3, with D uncertain. CDR3 length: 13 residues. The V gene's germline CDR1 is SGHVS and CDR2 FQNEAQ. V was pared by 3 bases and J by 4 bases, with 8 bases between. Here the CDR3 reads CASSFFGPDTQYF. CDR3 sequence (DNA): TGTGCCAGCAGCTTTTTCGGCCCAGATACGCAGTATTTT.

V is TRBV7-9 and J is TRBJ2-1; no clear D. Germline loops: CDR1 SEHNR, CDR2 FQNEAQ (reference sequence). This CDR3 has 15 residues. V lost 5 bases, J lost 7 bases, and 18 bases lay in between. The CDR3 bases are TGTGCCAGCAGCCCATTTGTGGGAAGGTATAATGAGCAGTTCTTC. This encodes CASSPFVGRYNEQFF.

This clonotype came up many times. This chain uses TRBV7-8 with TRBJ2-3; D is perhaps TRBD1 or TRBD2 (6 bases each). V was shortened by 5 bases and J by 4 bases, with 19 bases between the two germline ends. The length of the CDR3 is 16 residues. Looked up from germline, CDR1 is SGHVS and CDR2 is FQNEAQ. The CDR3 protein is CASSPREMGTSDTQYF. The CDR3 DNA follows: TGTGCCAGCAGCCCCCGGGAGATGGGGACATCAGATACGCAGTATTTT.

This clonotype has a handful of counts. The J gene is TRBJ2-1, the V gene TRBV20-1, with D unresolved. In germline, CDR1 is DFQATT, CDR2 SNEGSKA (reference sequence). There are 11 residues in the CDR3. Trimming removed 0 bases from V and 4 bases from J, with 1 base in between. CDR3 DNA: TGCAGTGCTAGAGAATACAATGAGCAGTTCTTC. Translating gives CSAREYNEQFF.

This sequence joins TRBV18 and TRBJ1-2; D possibly corresponds to TRBD1 (5 bases). The germline V gene encodes CDR1 KGHSH and CDR2 LQKENI. Trimming removed 3 bases at V and 2 bases at J, with 13 bases between. The CDR3 extends over 15 amino acids. DNA for the CDR3: TGTGCCAGCTCACCCCAGGGCGGGTTGAACTATGGCTACACCTTC. Translated: CASSPQGGLNYGYTF.

The genes are TRBV2 and TRBJ1-2; tentatively, D is TRBD1 (5 bases). The CDR3 has 13 residues. The germline V gene encodes CDR1 SNHLY and CDR2 FYNNEI. The V and J ends lost 6 bases and 6 bases respectively, with 14 bases between them. For the CDR3, the DNA is TGTGCCAGCAGCCGGCGGGGGATAAATGGCTACACCTTC. It yields the protein CASSRRGINGYTF.

The CDR3 loop is CSVDALYNEQFF. The CDR3 DNA reads as TGCAGCGTTGACGCTCTGTACAATGAGCAGTTCTTC. The gene calls are TRBV29-1 and TRBJ2-1; no firm D call. There are 12 residues in the CDR3. The germline CDR1 and CDR2 sequences are SQVTM and ANQGSEA. V was shortened by 3 bases and J by 4 bases, with 7 bases between the two germline ends.

Ten or more counts support this clonotype. This chain joins TRBV4-1 and TRBJ2-1, with 8 positions matching TRBD2. Germline V gene data show CDR1 as MGHRA and CDR2 as YSYEKL. The J segment lost 3 bases and the V segment lost 1 base, leaving 8 bases of the junction unmatched. The CDR3 totals 17 residues. The CDR3 DNA reads TGCGCCAGCAGCCAAGCTCGGCGGGGGGCCGGCTACAATGAGCAGTTCTTC. Residues: CASSQARRGAGYNEQFF.

This clonotype was counted only a few times. A much larger clone sits a single nucleotide away, making a read error possible. This chain joins TRBV10-3 and TRBJ2-3; D unclear. The CDR3 has 11 residues. The germline gives CDR1 ENHRY, CDR2 SYGVKD. V lost 10 bases and J lost 2, with 7 bases in between. This chain's CDR3 is CATAYTDTQYF. CDR3 nucleotides: TGTGCCACCGCCTACACAGATACGCAGTATTTT.

This chain joins TRBV11-2 and TRBJ2-1, with a possible D match to TRBD1 (6 bases). V lost 5 bases, J lost 5 bases, and 13 bases lay in between. CDR3 length: 14 residues. Germline V gene data show CDR1 as SGHAT and CDR2 as FQNNGV. The CDR3 sequence is CASSPYQGHNEQFF. The DNA of the CDR3 is TGTGCCAGCAGCCCGTATCAGGGGCACAATGAGCAGTTCTTC.

In its sample, this clonotype was seen a few times. CDR3 in amino acids: CASSARQGDFGYTF. In nucleotides, the CDR3 is TGTGCCAGCAGCGCAAGGCAGGGGGACTTTGGCTACACCTTC. The chain combines TRBV9 with TRBJ1-2; TRBD1 aligns across 7 bases. This CDR3 has 14 amino acids. CDR1 and CDR2 from the germline V gene are SGDLS and YYNGEE. V lost 3 bases, J lost 7 bases, and 9 bases stayed unmatched.

This clonotype was observed a few times. The rearrangement uses TRBV10-3 and TRBJ2-3; 10 bases match TRBD2. The CDR3 consists of 19 residues. CDR1 and CDR2 from the germline V gene are ENHRY and SYGVKD. V lost 4 bases and J lost 2; bases outside the gene matches: 15. CDR3 residues: CAISGGSSGSELVTDTQYF. CDR3 nucleotides: TGTGCCATCAGTGGGGGATCTAGCGGGAGCGAGCTCGTCACAGATACGCAGTATTTT.

V gene TRBV11-2 combines with J gene TRBJ1-5; 7 bases match TRBD1. This CDR3 spans 15 amino acids. J lost 3 bases, V lost 5 bases, and 7 bases had no gene match. CDR1 is SGHAT, CDR2 FQNNGV, per germline. In DNA form, the CDR3 reads TGTGCCAGCAGCCCCCAGGGACAGCACAATCAGCCCCAGCATTTT. Protein product: CASSPQGQHNQPQHF.

In this sample, this clonotype turned up a few times. V and J are TRBV2 and TRBJ2-7; 7 nucleotides agree with TRBD1. This CDR3 spans 14 amino acids. Germline assignment: CDR1 SNHLY and CDR2 FYNNEI. Trimming took 6 bases from V and 1 from J; bases not matched to a gene: 6. In DNA, the CDR3 is TGTGCCAGCAGGACAGGGCGCGGATCCTACGAGCAGTACTTC. Protein: CASRTGRGSYEQYF.